Below, 26 T cell receptor beta chains from the same sample are listed, as sequenced in a study of cytomegalovirus exposure and HLA in healthy donors. It was with 60 Vbeta and 13 Jbeta primers that the PCR ran. Clones were sequenced by immunoSEQ multiplex PCR, and TCRdb holds only the in-frame ones, with some missing. The sample gives about 160,000 clones, around 90% of which show up once; under 0.95% is in the top ten. Sequenced: PBMCs. These receptors all come from a woman aged 30 to 39 in good health and CMV-seronegative.

This clone was recorded a few times. The chain employs TRBV7-3 and TRBJ1-3; TRBD1 agrees at 8 bases. Trimming at V came to 11 bases and at J to 4 bases, leaving 13 bases not matched to a gene. The CDR3 runs 15 residues. The germline V gene encodes CDR1 SGHTA and CDR2 FQGTGA. The CDR3 DNA reads TGTGCCGGAGAGGCAGGGGGCATGGGAGGAAACACCATATATTTT. This encodes CAGEAGGMGGNTIYF. The whole variable domain, filled in from reference TRBV7-3 and TRBJ1-3, reads GAGVSQTPSNKVTEKGKYVELRCDPISGHTALYWYRQSLGQGPEFLIYFQGTGAADDSGLPNDRFFAVRPEGSVSTLKIQRTERGDSAVYLCAGEAGGMGGNTIYFGEGSWLTVV.

This clone was recorded a few times. This chain connects TRBV27 to TRBJ1-1; D gene unclear. The CDR3 sequence is 15 residues long. In germline, CDR1 is MNHEY, CDR2 SMNVEV (reference sequence). V shed 7 bases and J shed 2 bases, with 17 bases lying between them. In DNA, the CDR3 is TGTGCCAGCACCCAATATAGACAATCAAACACTGAAGCTTTCTTT. Its protein product is CASTQYRQSNTEAFF.

The chain recombines TRBV5-1 with TRBJ2-7, with 7 bases aligning to TRBD1. J was trimmed by 3 bases and V by 0 bases; bases with no gene match: 9. CDR1 is SGHRS, CDR2 YFSETQ, per germline. The CDR3 is 16 amino acids. The CDR3 nucleotides read TGCGCCAGCAGCTTGGGGGGTGGGACAGCCCTCTACGAGCAGTACTTC. As protein: CASSLGGGTALYEQYF.

This clone has just a few counts. The chain employs TRBV18 and TRBJ2-3; D is ambiguous. Germline V gives CDR1 KGHSH, CDR2 LQKENI. The CDR3 spans 14 residues. The V gene lost 0 bases and the J gene lost 4 bases, with 8 bases spanning the gap. CDR3 region: CASSPPSRPDTQYF. As DNA, the CDR3 is TGTGCCAGCTCACCACCCTCTAGGCCAGATACGCAGTATTTT.

This chain links TRBV9 with TRBJ2-1; 11 bases map to TRBD2. Germline CDR1 reads SGDLS; CDR2 reads YYNGEE. This CDR3 has 13 amino acids. J gave up 5 bases and V 7 bases, and 2 bases lay outside the gene matches. The CDR3 coding sequence is TGTGCCAGCGGACTAGCGGGTGACAATGAGCAGTTCTTC. Translating gives CASGLAGDNEQFF.

This sequence joins TRBV2 and TRBJ2-2; D is undetermined. V lost 6 bases and J 6 bases, leaving 8 bases between the germline ends. Germline CDR1 reads SNHLY; CDR2 reads FYNNEI. The CDR3 is 12 amino acids. This chain's CDR3 is CASRRASGELFF. The CDR3, as DNA: TGTGCCAGCAGACGCGCGTCCGGGGAGCTGTTTTTT.

J is TRBJ1-5 and V is TRBV5-1; 7 nucleotides align to TRBD1. This CDR3 contains 15 residues. V shed 0 bases and J 4 bases; nucleotides not matched to a gene: 4. In germline, CDR1 is SGHRS, CDR2 YFSETQ. This chain's CDR3 is CASSLGTGENQPQHF. In nucleotides, the CDR3 is TGCGCCAGCAGCTTGGGGACAGGCGAAAATCAGCCCCAGCATTTT.

The chain couples TRBV21-1 to TRBJ1-3; TRBD1 is the table's D call and was not checked against the DNA. TRBV21-1 is annotated as a pseudogene. The CDR3 runs to 15 residues. The CDR3 sequence: CASIRHESSGNTIYF. CDR3 nucleotides: TGTGCCAGCATCCGACATGAGAGCTCTGGAAACACCATATATTTT.

This clone has just one count. The CDR3: CASSQDTGEGTEAFF. CDR3 coding DNA: TGCGCCAGCAGCCAAGATACAGGGGAAGGCACTGAAGCTTTCTTT. The rearrangement joins TRBV4-3 to TRBJ1-1, with TRBD1 matching over 7 bases. Germline CDR1 reads LGHNA; CDR2 reads YSLEER. V was clipped by 0 bases and J by 4 bases; unmatched bases: 5. This CDR3 is 15 amino acids long.

This clone was observed a handful of times. The V call is TRBV7-9, the J call TRBJ2-1; 8 bases are shared with TRBD1. This CDR3 spans 16 amino acids. From germline, CDR1 is SEHNR and CDR2 FQNEAQ (reference sequence). J lost 7 bases, V lost 2 bases, and 10 bases had no gene match. The CDR3, as DNA: TGTGCCAGCAGCTTATACCGGACAGGGTGGGAGAATGAGCAGTTCTTC. Amino acid sequence: CASSLYRTGWENEQFF.

The genes are TRBV28 and TRBJ2-7; TRBD2 matches 8 bases. The CDR3 spans 14 residues. V lost 3 bases to trimming and J lost 4 bases; unmatched junction nucleotides: 5. Germline values: CDR1 MDHEN, CDR2 SYDVKM. The CDR3 nucleotides read TGTGCCAGCAGTTTTCGAAGCGGGGGATACGAGCAGTACTTC. It specifies CASSFRSGGYEQYF.

The J gene is TRBJ1-5, the V gene TRBV2, with TRBD1 as a possible D gene (6 bases). Per germline, CDR1 SNHLY and CDR2 FYNNEI. This CDR3 region has 15 residues. V shed 4 bases and J shed 2 bases, with 12 bases lying between them. CDR3 protein: CASSGARGGNQPQHF. In nucleotides, the CDR3 is TGTGCCAGCAGTGGTGCCAGGGGTGGCAATCAGCCCCAGCATTTT.

This chain uses TRBV5-6 with TRBJ1-2; 7 bases are shared with TRBD1. From germline, CDR1 is SGHDT and CDR2 YYEEEE. V shed 1 base, J shed 5 bases, and the junction held 11 bases outside the gene matches. The CDR3 is 16 amino acids. The CDR3 is CASSLNRGVSRYGYTF. CDR3 coding DNA: TGTGCCAGCAGCTTGAACAGGGGCGTCTCTAGATATGGCTACACCTTC.

This clone has just one count. The V and J genes are TRBV7-2 and TRBJ2-7; 8 nucleotides match TRBD1. V was clipped by 0 bases and J by 0 bases; unmatched bases: 4. This CDR3 contains 16 residues. Germline CDR1 reads SGHTA; CDR2 reads FQGNSA. The DNA for the CDR3 is TGTGCCAGCAGCTTAGCCGGGGACAGGTTCTCCTACGAGCAGTACTTC. Translating it yields CASSLAGDRFSYEQYF.

V is TRBV5-4 and J is TRBJ2-1; 8 bases are a match to TRBD1. The CDR3 loop spans 14 amino acids. The V and J ends lost 5 bases and 15 bases, in that order; junction bases with no gene match: 16. The V gene's germline CDR1 is SGHNT and CDR2 YYREEE (reference sequence). The CDR3 region has the DNA TGTGCCAGCAGTAGACAGGGGCCAGTCGCCCCTCTGTTCTTC. This translates into CASSRQGPVAPLFF.

The V call is TRBV7-9, the J call TRBJ1-1; TRBD1 agrees at 7 bases. Germline V gene data show CDR1 as SEHNR and CDR2 as FQNEAQ (reference sequence). The CDR3 loop spans 12 amino acids. Trimming took 6 bases from V and 3 from J; bases not matched to a gene: 1. CDR3 in DNA: TGTGCCAGCAGAGACAGGGACACTGAAGCTTTCTTT. It codes for CASRDRDTEAFF. Supplemented by reference TRBV7-9 and TRBJ1-1, the full variable domain reads DTGVSQNPRHKITKRGQNVTFRCDPISEHNRLYWYRQTLGQGPEFLTYFQNEAQLEKSRLLSDRFSAERPKGSFSTLEIQRTEQGDSAMYLCASRDRDTEAFFGQGTRLTVV.

The genes are TRBV2 and TRBJ1-2; the match to TRBD1 covers 8 bases. The CDR3 sequence is 14 residues long. CDR1 is SNHLY and CDR2 is FYNNEI in the germline V gene. V was pared by 6 bases and J by 2 bases, with 5 bases of the junction left unmatched. CDR3 sequence reads: CASREGQANYGYTF. CDR3 nucleotides: TGTGCCAGCAGGGAGGGACAGGCCAACTATGGCTACACCTTC. Full variable domain (missing parts from reference TRBV2 and TRBJ1-2): EPEVTQTPSHQVTQMGQEVILRCVPISNHLYFYWYRQILGQKVEFLVSFYNNEISEKSEIFDDQFSVERPDGSNFTLKIRSTKLEDSAMYFCASREGQANYGYTFGSGTRLTVV.

This clone was seen only once. The chain links TRBV10-2 to TRBJ1-1; perhaps TRBD1 as D (6 bases). V lost 3 bases, J lost 11 bases, and 19 bases lay in between. The CDR3 consists of 14 residues. The germline V gene has CDR1 WSHSY and CDR2 SAAADI. The CDR3 DNA is TGCGCCAGCAGTGAACAGGGTGGATCCTTTGGGGCTTTCTTT. It is translated as CASSEQGGSFGAFF.

The V call is TRBV5-1, the J call TRBJ2-3, with 8 positions matching TRBD2. With V trimmed by 0 bases and J by 0 bases, 12 bases remained unmatched. The CDR3 length is 19 residues. Germline CDR1 is SGHRS and CDR2 is YFSETQ. The CDR3 nucleotides are TGCGCCAGCAGCTTGGGGCGGGGGGCCTCCACACTCAGCACAGATACGCAGTATTTT. This gives the protein CASSLGRGASTLSTDTQYF.

The chain employs TRBV4-3 and TRBJ1-4; 9 bases map to TRBD1. The CDR3 totals 16 residues. Germline assignment: CDR1 LGHNA and CDR2 YSLEER. With V trimmed by 5 bases and J by 6 bases, 10 bases remained unmatched. The CDR3 loop is CASSFRWDRVYEKLFF. In DNA, the CDR3 is TGCGCCAGCAGCTTTAGGTGGGACAGGGTTTATGAAAAACTGTTTTTT.

The chain couples TRBV27 to TRBJ1-1; D is ambiguous. CDR1 is MNHEY, CDR2 SMNVEV, per germline (reference sequence). V lost 7 bases to trimming and J lost 4 bases, with 7 bases between them. The CDR3 has 11 amino acids. CDR3 sequence reads: CASKRSTEAFF. In nucleotides, the CDR3 is TGTGCCAGCAAGAGGAGCACTGAAGCTTTCTTT.

The J gene is TRBJ1-3, the V gene TRBV27; TRBD1 might be the D (6 bases). The CDR3 is 18 residues long. Germline loops: CDR1 MNHEY, CDR2 SMNVEV (reference sequence). V was clipped by 0 bases and J by 0 bases, with 15 bases between them. The CDR3 here is CASSLSARGIVSGNTIYF. The CDR3 DNA sequence: TGTGCCAGCAGTTTATCGGCTAGGGGGATTGTCTCTGGAAACACCATATATTTT.

The chain links TRBV6-5 to TRBJ1-2, with 12 bases that match TRBD1. In germline, CDR1 is MNHEY, CDR2 SVGAGI. The CDR3 loop spans 16 amino acids. V trimming: 0 bases; J trimming: 4 bases; junction bases outside the gene matches: 3. The CDR3, as DNA: TGTGCCAGCAGTTACTCTGGGACAGGGGGCTCCTATGGCTACACCTTC. Encoded protein: CASSYSGTGGSYGYTF.

The V gene is TRBV5-8, the J gene TRBJ1-5; tentative D call: TRBD1 (5 bases). This CDR3 spans 15 amino acids. V was shortened by 2 bases and J by 4 bases, with 13 bases between the two germline ends. The germline V gene encodes CDR1 SGHTS and CDR2 YDEGEE. The CDR3 nucleotides read TGTGCCAGCAGCTTATTCAGGGTAATGAATCAGCCCCAGCATTTT. Its translation: CASSLFRVMNQPQHF.

The V gene is TRBV5-1, the J gene TRBJ2-5; D possibly corresponds to TRBD1 (6 bases). Gene TRBJ2-7 matches the end of the DNA better, so the J call may be wrong. The CDR3 extends over 13 amino acids. Germline CDR1 is SGHRS and CDR2 is YFSETQ. The CDR3 region is CASHDRPSYEQYF. Here the CDR3 DNA reads TGCGCCAGCCACGACAGGCCTTCCTACGAGCAGTACTTC.

The V call is TRBV7-9, the J call TRBJ1-2; D gene unclear. The CDR3 covers 13 residues. Trimming removed 1 base from V and 4 bases from J, with 7 bases in between. Germline-derived CDR1 and CDR2 are SEHNR and FQNEAQ (reference sequence). The CDR3 protein is CASSLGPVYGYTF. The CDR3 nucleotides are TGTGCCAGCAGCTTAGGGCCAGTCTATGGCTACACCTTC.